Listed here are 28 T cell receptor beta chains from one sample, sequenced in a study of OX40 agonist ivuxolimab in advanced cancers. This table comes from immunoSEQ multiplex PCR, and its TCRdb copy is limited to in-frame clones, with some not included. The table shows under 95,000 clones, with over 90% occurring only once. Sample: CD4+ or CD8+ T cells sorted from blood, taken in a trial of the OX40 agonist ivuxolimab. These receptors were taken from an adult with an advanced solid tumor such as melanoma, head and neck, liver or kidney cancer.

In its sample, this clone was seen once. In DNA, the CDR3 is TGCGCCAGCAGCTTGCCGCCGGGACTAGCGAGTGTCCGGCAAGAGACCCAGTACTTC. It yields the protein CASSLPPGLASVRQETQYF. The rearrangement joins TRBV5-1 to TRBJ2-5, with 10 bases identical to TRBD2. The junction had 14 bases not matched to a gene; V was cut back by 1 base and J by 2 bases. Germline CDR1 and CDR2: SGHRS and YFSETQ. This CDR3 spans 19 amino acids.

The gene calls are TRBV30 and TRBJ2-3; D call uncertain. V shed 0 bases and J shed 3 bases, with 10 bases lying between them. CDR1 is GTSNPN, CDR2 SVGIG, per germline (reference sequence). The CDR3 totals 14 residues. The CDR3 loop is CAWSVALRTDTQYF. The CDR3, as DNA: TGTGCCTGGAGTGTGGCATTGCGGACAGATACGCAGTATTTT. Filled out from reference TRBV30 and TRBJ2-3, the complete variable domain reads SQTIHQWPATLVQPVGSPLSLECTVEGTSNPNLYWYRQAAGRGLQLLFYSVGIGQISSEVPQNLSASRPQDRQFILSSKKLLLSDSGFYLCAWSVALRTDTQYFGPGTRLTVL.

The chain links TRBV29-1 to TRBJ1-2; no firm D call. The V gene lost 5 bases and the J gene lost 4 bases, with 8 bases spanning the gap. This CDR3 contains 11 residues. The germline gives CDR1 SQVTM, CDR2 ANQGSEA. The CDR3, as DNA: TGCAGCGTTCCAACTCGCTATGGCTACACCTTC. It specifies CSVPTRYGYTF.

The chain uses TRBV23-1 and TRBJ2-5; TRBD2 matches at 13 bases. TRBV23-1 is flagged as an ORF with uncertain function. With 6 bases clipped from V and 5 bases from J, the junction kept 15 bases outside the gene matches. The CDR3 loop spans 18 amino acids. The CDR3 region has the DNA TGCGCCAGCAGCTTCAGGACTAGCGGGGGCCGGGGTGGCGAGACCCAGTACTTC. It encodes CASSFRTSGGRGGETQYF.

This chain links TRBV27 with TRBJ2-7; 7 bases line up with TRBD2. Trimming took 5 bases from V and 3 from J; bases not matched to a gene: 4. The CDR3 runs 13 residues. CDR1 is MNHEY, CDR2 SMNVEV, per germline (reference sequence). The CDR3 is CASSGGSLYEQYF. In DNA form, the CDR3 reads TGTGCCAGCAGTGGCGGGAGCCTCTACGAGCAGTACTTC.

The chain carries TRBV19 and TRBJ1-1; weak D call: TRBD1 (6 bases). The CDR3 covers 14 residues. Germline-derived CDR1 and CDR2 are LNHDA and SQIVND (reference sequence). Trimming pared 7 bases from V and 4 bases from J, leaving 16 bases between. The DNA for the CDR3 is TGTGCCAGTAAGGAACAGGGTTTCGGCACTGAAGCTTTCTTT. Residues: CASKEQGFGTEAFF.

The J gene is TRBJ2-3, the V gene TRBV5-1; no reliable D call. The V end lost 0 bases, the J end lost 6 bases, and 11 bases lay between the germline ends. This CDR3 contains 14 residues. CDR1 and CDR2 (germline): SGHRS, YFSETQ. The CDR3 nucleotides read TGCGCCAGCAGCTTGGAGGGTGTGTATGATACGCAGTATTTT. It translates to CASSLEGVYDTQYF. Complete variable domain (other parts from reference TRBV5-1 and TRBJ2-3): KAGVTQTPRYLIKTRGQQVTLSCSPISGHRSVSWYQQTPGQGLQFLFEYFSETQRNKGNFPGRFSGRQFSNSRSEMNVSTLELGDSALYLCASSLEGVYDTQYFGPGTRLTVL.

V and J are TRBV9 and TRBJ1-1; 9 nucleotides match TRBD1. The junction had 5 bases not matched to a gene; V was cut back by 1 base and J by 4 bases. Germline V CDR1 and CDR2: SGDLS, YYNGEE. The CDR3 length is 15 residues. The CDR3 region is CASSVLQGALTEAFF. CDR3 DNA: TGTGCCAGCAGCGTATTACAGGGGGCGCTCACTGAAGCTTTCTTT. Looking up the rest from reference TRBV9 and TRBJ1-1 gives the full variable domain: DSGVTQTPKHLITATGQRVTLRCSPRSGDLSVYWYQQSLDQGLQFLIQYYNGEERAKGNILERFSAQQFPDLHSELNLSSLELGDSALYFCASSVLQGALTEAFFGQGTRLTVV.

In its sample, this clone was seen once. V gene TRBV6-6 combines with J gene TRBJ2-3; D is possibly TRBD1 (5 bases). Per germline, CDR1 MNHNY and CDR2 SVGAGI (reference sequence). The V and J ends lost 2 bases and 0 bases respectively, with 9 bases between them. The CDR3 has 15 amino acids. The CDR3 DNA reads TGTGCCAGCAGTTACGGGGCAAGTAGCACAGATACGCAGTATTTT. Residues: CASSYGASSTDTQYF.

The rearrangement joins TRBV27 to TRBJ1-4; 8 nucleotides line up with TRBD1. The V gene's germline CDR1 is MNHEY and CDR2 SMNVEV (reference sequence). The CDR3 loop spans 15 amino acids. The V and J ends lost 3 bases and 8 bases, in that order; junction bases with no gene match: 8. CDR3 amino acids: CASSLGRGRWEKLFF. The CDR3 DNA reads TGTGCCAGCAGTTTGGGCAGGGGGCGATGGGAAAAACTGTTTTTT.

The rearrangement links TRBV29-1 to TRBJ2-7; TRBD1 matches 9 bases. Germline V CDR1 and CDR2: SQVTM, ANQGSEA. The junction had 5 bases not matched to a gene; V was cut back by 1 base and J by 4 bases. The CDR3 contains 14 residues. The chain's CDR3 is CSVEGSGQGYEQYF. The CDR3 region has the DNA TGCAGCGTTGAAGGGTCGGGACAGGGTTACGAGCAGTACTTC.

The CDR3 protein is CSVVTGRGPLAYEQYF. In DNA, the CDR3 is TGCAGCGTTGTAACAGGCAGGGGTCCCCTCGCCTACGAGCAGTACTTC. The gene calls are TRBV29-1 and TRBJ2-7, with D perhaps TRBD1 (6 bases). The CDR3 contains 16 residues. Germline CDR1 is SQVTM and CDR2 is ANQGSEA. Between the trimmed V and J ends, which lost 4 bases and 2 bases, there was a span of 21 bases.

The J gene is TRBJ2-7, the V gene TRBV27; no reliable D call. Germline CDR1 MNHEY, CDR2 SMNVEV (reference sequence). The V and J ends lost 0 bases and 2 bases respectively, with 14 bases between them. This CDR3 has 16 residues. The CDR3 DNA is TGTGCCAGCAGTTTATCGGGCCCAGGTCCCACCTACGAGCAGTACTTC. This codes for CASSLSGPGPTYEQYF.

The CDR3 bases are TGCAGTGCTAGAGACGGAGCCACCCAGTACTTC. Translation gives CSARDGATQYF. The chain couples TRBV20-1 to TRBJ2-5; D not certain. V was trimmed by 0 bases and J by 8 bases, leaving 7 bases between them. The germline V gene encodes CDR1 DFQATT and CDR2 SNEGSKA (reference sequence). The CDR3 covers 11 residues.

The rearrangement uses TRBV4-3 and TRBJ1-1; D remains unclear. Germline values: CDR1 LGHNA, CDR2 YSLEER. With 0 bases removed from V and 1 base from J, the gap between germline ends came to 12 bases. CDR3 length: 16 amino acids. The CDR3: CASSQDRDYPNTEAFF. Written as DNA, the CDR3 is TGCGCCAGCAGCCAAGATCGTGACTACCCGAACACTGAAGCTTTCTTT.

This chain connects TRBV7-9 to TRBJ1-3; D gene ambiguous. The CDR3 runs 14 residues. Germline loops: CDR1 SEHNR, CDR2 FQNEAQ (reference sequence). The V end was cut by 5 bases, the J end by 7 bases, with 15 bases between. CDR3 nucleotide sequence: TGTGCCAGCAGCCCGCCGACCCAGAGGAACACCATATATTTT. Amino acids: CASSPPTQRNTIYF.

V and J are TRBV13 and TRBJ2-7; TRBD1 is a possible D gene (6 bases). CDR1 is PRHDT and CDR2 is FYEKMQ in the germline V gene (reference sequence). The ends were cut back, 5 bases at V and 13 bases at J, with 24 bases in the middle. The CDR3 length is 14 residues. The CDR3, as DNA: TGTGCCAGCAGCATCTCGGGACATCGTTCTGGTAGTTACTTC. Its translation: CASSISGHRSGSYF. Full variable domain (missing parts from reference TRBV13 and TRBJ2-7): AAGVIQSPRHLIKEKRETATLKCYPIPRHDTVYWYQQGPGQDPQFLISFYEKMQSDKGSIPDRFSAQQFSDYHSELNMSSLELGDSALYFCASSISGHRSGSYFGPGTRLTVT.

The rearrangement links TRBV9 to TRBJ2-1, with a tentative D call TRBD2 (6 bases). CDR3 length: 16 residues. Trimming stripped 4 bases from V and 2 bases from J, with 16 bases between. The germline CDR1 and CDR2 sequences are SGDLS and YYNGEE. The CDR3 is CASSPLISGTYNEQFF. The CDR3 coding sequence is TGTGCCAGCAGCCCCCTGATTAGCGGTACCTACAATGAGCAGTTCTTC.

The DNA for the CDR3 is TGTGCCAGTAGTATAGCAGGGGGCGATGGCTACACCTTC. Translated, it gives CASSIAGGDGYTF. V is TRBV19 and J is TRBJ1-2; 8 nucleotides agree with TRBD1. In germline, CDR1 is LNHDA, CDR2 SQIVND (reference sequence). CDR3 size: 13 residues. V lost 1 base and J lost 6; bases outside the gene matches: 1.

The rearrangement joins TRBV9 to TRBJ2-7; D possibly matches TRBD1 or TRBD2 (5 bases each). The germline V and J ends were trimmed by 2 bases and 6 bases, with 9 bases remaining between them. The CDR3 contains 12 residues. Germline V lookup: CDR1 SGDLS, CDR2 YYNGEE. CDR3 bases: TGTGCCAGCAGCGTCGGGGCCGGCGAGCAGTACTTC. Amino acids: CASSVGAGEQYF.

J is TRBJ2-7 and V is TRBV6-1; D gene uncertain. In germline, CDR1 is MNHNS, CDR2 SASEGT. The CDR3 has 12 amino acids. The V and J ends lost 3 bases and 3 bases respectively, with 6 bases between them. The chain's CDR3 is CASSDPYYEQYF. DNA for the CDR3: TGTGCCAGCAGTGATCCATACTACGAGCAGTACTTC.

The chain links TRBV6-5 to TRBJ2-3, with D unclear. CDR3 length: 14 residues. CDR1 and CDR2 from the germline V gene are MNHEY and SVGAGI. V lost 0 bases and J 1 base, leaving 5 bases between the germline ends. CDR3 sequence (DNA): TGTGCCAGCAGTTACTCTGGCGGCACAGATACGCAGTATTTT. It is translated as CASSYSGGTDTQYF.

This rearrangement joins TRBV6-5 to TRBJ1-4; D not resolved. The length of the CDR3 is 15 residues. The V and J ends lost 2 bases and 7 bases respectively, with 14 bases between them. CDR1 is MNHEY, CDR2 SVGAGI, per germline. CDR3 in DNA: TGTGCCAGCAGTTACGGCGGGTCGCCGGGTGAAAAACTGTTTTTT. Residues: CASSYGGSPGEKLFF.

The chain joins TRBV9 to TRBJ1-4; D is undetermined. Trimming took 7 bases from V and 8 from J, leaving 12 bases between them. The germline V gene encodes CDR1 SGDLS and CDR2 YYNGEE. The CDR3 extends over 12 amino acids. CDR3 amino acids: CASSQTEEKLFF. The DNA of the CDR3 is TGTGCCAGCTCCCAGACGGAAGAAAAACTGTTTTTT.

This chain uses TRBV28 with TRBJ1-5, with 10 bases lining up with TRBD1. Per the germline V gene, CDR1 is MDHEN and CDR2 is SYDVKM. V trimming: 5 bases; J trimming: 4 bases; junction bases outside the gene matches: 14. The CDR3 is made up of 18 amino acids. The CDR3 nucleotides read TGTGCCAGCAGTCGATCTTCAGGGACAGGGGTCGGGAATCAGCCCCAGCATTTT. Its translation is CASSRSSGTGVGNQPQHF.

This chain uses TRBV19 with TRBJ2-3, with D possibly matching TRBD2 (7 bases). The CDR3 covers 16 residues. Per the germline V gene, CDR1 is LNHDA and CDR2 is SQIVND (reference sequence). Between the trimmed V and J ends, which lost 2 bases and 2 bases, there was a span of 14 bases. For the CDR3, the DNA is TGTGCCAGTAGTATAAGGACTAGGGGGTCCACAGATACGCAGTATTTT. This translates into CASSIRTRGSTDTQYF.

This clone was found once. This chain connects TRBV7-2 to TRBJ2-7; no reliable D call. V was clipped by 1 base and J by 3 bases, with 7 bases between them. The CDR3 has 13 residues. Germline loops: CDR1 SGHTA, CDR2 FQGNSA. The CDR3 loop is CASSLEDHYEQYF. The CDR3 coding sequence is TGTGCCAGCAGCTTAGAAGACCACTACGAGCAGTACTTC.

This clone was seen once. The chain recombines TRBV10-1 with TRBJ1-1; D call uncertain. Trimming removed 3 bases at V and 7 bases at J, with 9 bases between. Germline values: CDR1 WNHNN, CDR2 SYGVQD (reference sequence). This CDR3 contains 12 residues. In DNA form, the CDR3 reads TGCGCCAGCAGTGAAGGGCAGGATGAAGCTTTCTTT. It yields the protein CASSEGQDEAFF.